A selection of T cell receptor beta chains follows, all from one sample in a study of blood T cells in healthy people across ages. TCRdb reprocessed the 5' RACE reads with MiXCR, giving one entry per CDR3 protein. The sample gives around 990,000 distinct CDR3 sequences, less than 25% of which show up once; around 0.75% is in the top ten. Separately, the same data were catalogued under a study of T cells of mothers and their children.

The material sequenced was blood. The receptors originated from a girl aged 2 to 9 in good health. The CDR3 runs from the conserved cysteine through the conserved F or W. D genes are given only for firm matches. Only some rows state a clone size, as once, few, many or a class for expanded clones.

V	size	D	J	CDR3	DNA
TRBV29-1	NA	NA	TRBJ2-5	CSVVGTQGTQYF	TGCAGCGTTGTAGGGACTCAAGGGACCCAGTACTTC
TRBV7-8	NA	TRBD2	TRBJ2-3	CASSRLAVSTDTQYF	TGTGCCAGCAGCAGACTAGCCGTGAGCACAGATACGCAGTATTTT
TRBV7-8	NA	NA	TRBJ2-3	CASSSGAGTSTDTQYF	TGTGCCAGCAGCTCCGGGGCCGGAACGAGCACAGATACGCAGTATTTT
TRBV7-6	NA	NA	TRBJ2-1	CASSLSSGDGDAKLHEQFF	TGTGCCAGCAGCTTAAGCTCTGGGGACGGGGACGCAAAATTGCATGAGCAGTTCTTC
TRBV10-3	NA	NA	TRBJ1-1	CAISAAGPNTEAFF	TGTGCCATCAGTGCCGCAGGACCGAACACTGAAGCTTTCTTT
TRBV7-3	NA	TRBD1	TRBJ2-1	CASSSTGGYSEQFF	TGTGCCAGCAGCTCGACAGGGGGCTACTCGGAGCAGTTCTTC
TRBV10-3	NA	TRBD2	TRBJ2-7	CAISPRTSGSYEQYF	TGTGCCATCAGCCCCAGGACTAGCGGATCCTACGAGCAGTACTTC
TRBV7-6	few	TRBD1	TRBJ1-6	CASSLIGQGTSPLHF	TGTGCCAGCAGCTTGATAGGACAGGGGACCTCACCCCTCCACTTT
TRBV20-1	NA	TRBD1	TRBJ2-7	CSARGGTASYEQYF	TGCAGTGCTAGAGGAGGGACAGCGTCCTACGAGCAGTACTTC
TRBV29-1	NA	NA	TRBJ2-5	CSVEDPGFGVKETQYF	TGCAGCGTTGAAGATCCGGGGTTCGGGGTCAAAGAGACCCAGTACTTC
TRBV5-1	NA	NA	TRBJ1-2	CASSLETARSRNGYTF	TGCGCCAGCAGCTTGGAAACGGCCAGAAGCAGGAATGGCTACACCTTC
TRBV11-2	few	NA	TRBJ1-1	CASSGHGANTEAFF	TGTGCCAGCAGCGGGCACGGGGCGAACACTGAAGCTTTCTTT
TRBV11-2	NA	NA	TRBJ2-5	CASRGGYFGAQYF	TGTGCCAGCAGAGGGGGGTATTTTGGGGCCCAGTACTTC
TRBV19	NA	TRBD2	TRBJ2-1	CASAFAPYSGGYNEQFF	TGTGCCAGTGCCTTCGCCCCCTATTCGGGAGGGTACAATGAGCAGTTCTTC
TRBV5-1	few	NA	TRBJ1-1	CASSLETVSTLEAFF	TGCGCCAGCAGCTTGGAAACAGTTTCAACCCTTGAAGCTTTCTTT
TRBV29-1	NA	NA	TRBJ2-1	CSVVPLREQFF	TGCAGCGTTGTACCCCTGCGAGAGCAGTTCTTC
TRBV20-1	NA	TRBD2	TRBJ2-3	CSASPGLAVADTQYF	TGCAGTGCTAGCCCCGGACTAGCGGTGGCAGATACGCAGTATTTT
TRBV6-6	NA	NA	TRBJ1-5	CASSLNAVNQPQHF	TGTGCCAGCAGTTTAAACGCGGTCAATCAGCCCCAGCATTTT
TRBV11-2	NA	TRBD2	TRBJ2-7	CASSLASGTFYEQYF	TGTGCCAGCAGCTTAGCTAGCGGGACTTTCTACGAGCAGTACTTC
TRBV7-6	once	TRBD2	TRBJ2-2	CASSFTSGSSGELFF	TGTGCCAGCAGCTTTACTAGCGGGAGCTCCGGGGAGCTGTTTTTT
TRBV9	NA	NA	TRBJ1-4	CASSVGVTNEKLFF	TGTGCCAGCAGCGTCGGCGTAACTAATGAAAAACTGTTTTTT
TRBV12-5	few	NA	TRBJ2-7	CASGFESYEQYF	TGTGCTAGTGGTTTCGAGTCCTACGAGCAGTACTTC